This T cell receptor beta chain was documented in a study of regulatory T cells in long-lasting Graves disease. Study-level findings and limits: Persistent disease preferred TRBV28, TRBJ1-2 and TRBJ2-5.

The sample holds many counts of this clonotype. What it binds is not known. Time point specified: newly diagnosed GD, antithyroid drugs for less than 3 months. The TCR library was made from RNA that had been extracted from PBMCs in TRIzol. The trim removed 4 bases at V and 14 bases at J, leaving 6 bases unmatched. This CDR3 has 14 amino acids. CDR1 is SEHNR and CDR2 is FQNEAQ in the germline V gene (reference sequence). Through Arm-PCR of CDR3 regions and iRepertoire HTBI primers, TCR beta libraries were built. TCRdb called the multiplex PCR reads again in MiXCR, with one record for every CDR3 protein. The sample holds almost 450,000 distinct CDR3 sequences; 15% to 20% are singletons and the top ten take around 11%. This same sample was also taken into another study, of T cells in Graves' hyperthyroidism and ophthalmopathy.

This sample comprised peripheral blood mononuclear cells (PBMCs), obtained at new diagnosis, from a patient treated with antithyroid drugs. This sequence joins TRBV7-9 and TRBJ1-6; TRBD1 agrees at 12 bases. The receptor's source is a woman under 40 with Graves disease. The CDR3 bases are TGTGCCAGCAGCTCGGGACAGGGGGCTTTATCCCTCCACTTT. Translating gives CASSSGQGALSLHF.